One and the same sample provided the 28 T cell receptor beta chains below, sequenced in a study of blood T cells in healthy people across ages. It was with a sample-barcoded 5' primer and a J-beta primer mix that a second PCR of roughly 7 to 11 cycles was run. A single record per CDR3 protein comes from TCRdb applying MiXCR to the 5' RACE reads. The sample lists roughly 1.5 million distinct CDR3 sequences; roughly 43% were seen once. The sample was blood. These receptors were obtained from a young woman in good health.

The rearrangement links TRBV12-3 or TRBV12-4 to TRBJ2-3, with D possibly matching TRBD1 (5 bases). The CDR3 sequence is 15 residues long. Trimming took 5 bases from V and 1 from J, leaving 13 bases between them. The CDR3 loop is CASSNVGARTDTQYF. CDR3 sequence (DNA): TGTGCCAGCAGTAACGTAGGGGCCCGCACAGATACGCAGTATTTT.

The chain has TRBV2 and TRBJ1-5; D unclear. This CDR3 contains 13 residues. Per germline, CDR1 SNHLY and CDR2 FYNNEI. V gave up 5 bases and J gave up 10 bases, with 15 bases separating them. Here the CDR3 reads CASSPIRVYPQHF. Written as DNA, the CDR3 is TGTGCCAGCAGTCCCATTAGGGTCTATCCCCAGCATTTT.

This clonotype was recorded once. The chain uses TRBV4-1 and TRBJ2-1; D gene uncertain. The CDR3 is made up of 12 amino acids. Trimming pared 4 bases from V and 13 bases from J, leaving 14 bases between. Per the germline V gene, CDR1 is MGHRA and CDR2 is YSYEKL. CDR3 sequence: CASSRIGETQFF. The CDR3 DNA is TGCGCCAGCAGCCGCATTGGAGAGACCCAGTTCTTC.

The chain uses TRBV13 and TRBJ2-1; unclear D gene. Trimming shortened V by 11 bases and J by 7 bases, and 18 bases separated the two germline ends. The CDR3 consists of 13 residues. CDR1 PRHDT and CDR2 FYEKMQ come from the germline V gene (reference sequence). CDR3 nucleotide sequence: TGTGCCGTCCCGACGATAGCAAGGAATGAGCAGTTCTTC. This gives the protein CAVPTIARNEQFF.

The chain couples TRBV28 to TRBJ2-5; possibly TRBD2 for D (5 bases). V dropped 6 bases and J dropped 11 bases, with 13 bases sitting between them. Germline V gene data show CDR1 as MDHEN and CDR2 as SYDVKM. This CDR3 has 11 amino acids. This chain's CDR3 is CASRGSWEQYF. The CDR3 DNA reads TGTGCCAGCAGAGGGAGTTGGGAGCAGTACTTC. The full variable domain, rest sourced from reference TRBV28 and TRBJ2-5, is DVKVTQSSRYLVKRTGEKVFLECVQDMDHENMFWYRQDPGLGLRLIYFSYDVKMKEKGDIPEGYSVSREKKERFSLILESASTNQTSMYLCASRGSWEQYFGPGTRLLVL.

This clonotype was counted between two and nine times. This chain joins TRBV12-3 or TRBV12-4 and TRBJ2-1; D may be TRBD2 (6 bases). The DNA matches TRBJ2-7 better at its end, which makes the J call doubtful. CDR3 length: 14 residues. The CDR3 is CASRRLGSYNEQYF. The CDR3 coding sequence is TGTGCCAGCAGAAGACTAGGCTCCTACAATGAGCAGTACTTC.

This sequence joins TRBV7-2 and TRBJ2-5; 7 bases fit TRBD2. The CDR3 runs 14 residues. Per the germline V gene, CDR1 is SGHTA and CDR2 is FQGNSA. V was pared by 5 bases and J by 1 base, with 4 bases of the junction left unmatched. CDR3: CASSRGGAQETQYF. CDR3 bases: TGTGCCAGCAGCCGCGGGGGAGCCCAAGAGACCCAGTACTTC. The full variable domain, rest sourced from reference TRBV7-2 and TRBJ2-5, is GAGVSQSPSNKVTEKGKDVELRCDPISGHTALYWYRQSLGQGLEFLIYFQGNSAPDKSGLPSDRFSAERTGGSVSTLTIQRTQQEDSAVYLCASSRGGAQETQYFGPGTRLLVL.

The table lists this clonotype with many counts. The rearrangement links TRBV3-1 to TRBJ2-2; D remains unclear. Per germline, CDR1 LGHDT and CDR2 YNNKEL (reference sequence). V lost 1 base and J 10 bases, leaving 4 bases between the germline ends. CDR3 size: 11 residues. CDR3 nucleotide sequence: TGTGCCAGCAGCCAAGCCGAGGAGCTGTTTTTT. This encodes CASSQAEELFF.

The V call is TRBV12-3 or TRBV12-4, the J call TRBJ2-5; D call uncertain. The DNA matches TRBJ2-7 better at its end, which makes the J call doubtful. The CDR3 contains 14 residues. CDR3 loop: CASSFADPRDEQYF. The CDR3 region has the DNA TGTGCCAGCAGCTTTGCAGACCCGCGCGACGAGCAGTACTTC.

The genes are TRBV6-2 or TRBV6-3 and TRBJ1-2, with D hard to call. Germline-derived CDR1 and CDR2 are MNHEY and SVGEGT. This CDR3 is 14 amino acids long. The V gene lost 0 bases and the J gene lost 2 bases, with 7 bases spanning the gap. CDR3 loop: CASSYSIANYGYTF. The CDR3 nucleotides read TGTGCCAGCAGTTACTCGATAGCGAACTATGGCTACACCTTC.

This clonotype was seen more than once but under ten times. The chain has TRBV6-5 and TRBJ1-2, with TRBD1 matching over 7 bases. The CDR3 is 15 amino acids. J gave up 4 bases and V 2 bases, and 7 bases lay outside the gene matches. Germline V CDR1 and CDR2: MNHEY, SVGAGI. The CDR3 DNA is TGTGCCAGCAGTTACCGAAGGGACAGAATCTATGGCTACACCTTC. This encodes CASSYRRDRIYGYTF.

This clonotype was seen a few times. This chain joins TRBV3-1 and TRBJ2-1; 9 bases line up with TRBD1. The junction had 3 bases not matched to a gene; V was cut back by 4 bases and J by 2 bases. The germline CDR1 and CDR2 sequences are LGHDT and YNNKEL (reference sequence). The CDR3 is 15 amino acids. The CDR3 spells CASSPYRGPYNEQFF. CDR3 sequence (DNA): TGTGCCAGCAGCCCATACAGGGGGCCCTACAATGAGCAGTTCTTC.

The rearrangement joins TRBV5-1 to TRBJ2-5; no firm D call. The CDR3 has 13 amino acids. The germline gives CDR1 SGHRS, CDR2 YFSETQ. V lost 3 bases to trimming and J lost 1 base, with 7 bases between them. The CDR3 DNA reads TGCGCCAGCAGCTCTTTAACCCAAGAGACCCAGTACTTC. This sequence encodes CASSSLTQETQYF.

This chain's CDR3 is CASSTLIFTEAFF. CDR3 coding DNA: TGTGCCAGCAGTACCCTGATTTTCACTGAAGCTTTCTTT. The chain joins TRBV6-2 or TRBV6-3 to TRBJ1-1; no reliable D call. Trimming left V 5 bases short and J 4 bases short, with 11 bases between. Germline V gene sequence: CDR1 MNHEY, CDR2 SVGEGT. This CDR3 comprises 13 residues.

This clonotype was detected a few times. CDR3 sequence (DNA): TGTGCCAGCAGTTACGGTACCTTCGGTGGTGATACTGAAGCTTTCTTT. Its translation: CASSYGTFGGDTEAFF. This rearrangement joins TRBV6-6 to TRBJ1-1, with D uncertain. The CDR3 runs 16 residues. Germline CDR1 reads MNHNY; CDR2 reads SVGAGI (reference sequence). Trimming stripped 2 bases from V and 5 bases from J, with 18 bases between.

The chain employs TRBV5-1 and TRBJ1-3; D not certain. Trimming removed 4 bases from V and 0 bases from J, with 11 bases in between. This CDR3 has 15 amino acids. The germline CDR1 and CDR2 sequences are SGHRS and YFSETQ. The CDR3 DNA follows: TGCGCCAGCAGCCCGGGAGAGATCTCTGGAAACACCATATATTTT. Its protein product is CASSPGEISGNTIYF.

This rearrangement joins TRBV30 to TRBJ1-5, with D hard to call. The CDR3 contains 13 residues. The germline gives CDR1 GTSNPN, CDR2 SVGIG (reference sequence). The V and J ends lost 3 bases and 1 base respectively, with 7 bases between them. The CDR3 loop reads CAWSSISNQPQHF. CDR3 nucleotides: TGTGCCTGGAGCTCCATCAGCAATCAGCCCCAGCATTTT.

This clonotype was picked up a small number of times. The rearrangement joins TRBV4-3 to TRBJ2-3, with 8 positions matching TRBD2. This CDR3 is 16 amino acids long. Trimming took 4 bases from V and 4 from J; bases not matched to a gene: 10. Germline V gene sequence: CDR1 LGHNA, CDR2 YSLEER. The CDR3 bases are TGCGCCAGCAGCCTCGGGGTAGCGGGGACATCAGATACGCAGTATTTT. Protein sequence: CASSLGVAGTSDTQYF.

The V and J genes are TRBV12-3 or TRBV12-4 and TRBJ2-3; 7 bases map to TRBD2. Trimming at V came to 8 bases and at J to 2 bases, leaving 13 bases not matched to a gene. There are 16 residues in the CDR3. Here the CDR3 reads CASLLIAGDPTDTQYF. CDR3 nucleotide sequence: TGTGCCAGCCTTTTGATTGCGGGGGATCCCACAGATACGCAGTATTTT.

The rearrangement uses TRBV27 and TRBJ2-7; a possible D gene is TRBD2 (5 bases). CDR3 length equals 13 residues. Trimming removed 4 bases at V and 4 bases at J, with 11 bases between. Looked up from germline, CDR1 is MNHEY and CDR2 is SMNVEV (reference sequence). The CDR3 spells CASSWTSQYEQYF. In DNA form, the CDR3 reads TGTGCCAGCAGTTGGACTTCTCAGTACGAGCAGTACTTC.

The chain links TRBV7-7 to TRBJ1-2, with 9 bases lining up with TRBD1. Germline CDR1 SSHAT, CDR2 FNYEAQ (reference sequence). This CDR3 is built from 15 residues. CDR3 in amino acids: CAKYTGTGPSGGYTF. The CDR3 nucleotides are TGTGCTAAATACACCGGGACAGGGCCGTCCGGAGGCTACACCTTC. The full variable domain, in which reference TRBV7-7 and TRBJ1-2 provide the parts outside the CDR3, is GAGVSQSPRYKVTKRGQDVTLRCDPISSHATLYWYQQALGQGPEFLTYFNYEAQPDKSGLPSDRFSAERPEGSISTLTIQRTEQRDSAMYRCAKYTGTGPSGGYTFGSGTRLTVV.

The rearrangement joins TRBV7-8 to TRBJ2-1, with TRBD2 as a possible D gene (6 bases). The CDR3 is 15 residues long. Looked up from germline, CDR1 is SGHVS and CDR2 is FQNEAQ. Trimming left V 1 base short and J 8 bases short, with 15 bases between. As DNA, the CDR3 is TGTGCCAGCAGCTTAGGCGCGGGGCGGCCCCATGAGCAGTTCTTC. Translated: CASSLGAGRPHEQFF.

This clonotype was counted only a few times. V is TRBV4-3 and J is TRBJ2-3, with D maybe TRBD2 (6 bases). The CDR3 has 16 residues. CDR1 is LGHNA and CDR2 is YSLEER in the germline V gene. V was clipped by 2 bases and J by 0 bases, with 12 bases between them. CDR3 in amino acids: CASSQFTSRSTDTQYF. As DNA, the CDR3 is TGCGCCAGCAGCCAATTTACTAGCAGAAGCACAGATACGCAGTATTTT.

The rearrangement uses TRBV27 and TRBJ2-7; D not resolved. The germline V and J ends were trimmed by 4 bases and 5 bases, with 18 bases remaining between them. The germline V gene has CDR1 MNHEY and CDR2 SMNVEV (reference sequence). This CDR3 has 15 amino acids. CDR3 sequence reads: CASSSRLLLGHEQYF. CDR3 sequence (DNA): TGTGCCAGCAGTTCTCGACTCCTTTTAGGCCACGAGCAGTACTTC.

This clonotype was counted only a few times. The chain joins TRBV3-1 to TRBJ1-2, with 9 bases fitting TRBD1. The CDR3 is 12 amino acids. The germline V gene encodes CDR1 LGHDT and CDR2 YNNKEL (reference sequence). V lost 1 base and J lost 10; bases outside the gene matches: 1. The CDR3 DNA is TGTGCCAGCAGCCAAGGGACAGGGGTCTACACCTTC. Amino acids: CASSQGTGVYTF.

The V and J genes are TRBV7-9 and TRBJ2-5; D ambiguous. This CDR3 comprises 11 residues. Germline CDR1 SEHNR, CDR2 FQNEAQ (reference sequence). V was trimmed by 5 bases and J by 7 bases, leaving 8 bases between them. CDR3 DNA: TGTGCCAGCAGCATCTGGGGGACCCAGTACTTC. As protein: CASSIWGTQYF. The variable domain in full, with the rest retrieved from reference TRBV7-9 and TRBJ2-5, is DTGVSQNPRHKITKRGQNVTFRCDPISEHNRLYWYRQTLGQGPEFLTYFQNEAQLEKSRLLSDRFSAERPKGSFSTLEIQRTEQGDSAMYLCASSIWGTQYFGPGTRLLVL.

The rearrangement joins TRBV24-1 to TRBJ1-3; D not resolved. From germline, CDR1 is KGHDR and CDR2 SFDVKD. Trimming stripped 5 bases from V and 8 bases from J, with 9 bases between. The CDR3 has 12 residues. The CDR3 DNA reads TGTGCCACCAGTGCGCCGTCTGACACCATATATTTT. It encodes CATSAPSDTIYF.

The rearrangement uses TRBV20-1 and TRBJ1-2, with TRBD1 matching 8 bases. Germline loops: CDR1 DFQATT, CDR2 SNEGSKA (reference sequence). V lost 6 bases to trimming and J lost 4 bases; unmatched junction nucleotides: 10. There are 14 residues in the CDR3. CDR3 DNA: TGCAGTGCCCAGGACAGGGCCCTTAGCTATGGCTACACCTTC. Protein: CSAQDRALSYGYTF.